The 4 T cell receptor beta chains given below trace back to one sample, sequenced in a study of blood T cell repertoires in COVID-19 (dated by TCRdb to 2020 to 2022). Library creation used the immunoSEQ multiplex PCR assay. The immuneACCESS repertoire file appears here via TCRdb, limited to in-frame rearrangements. These files lack a portion of the clones; in checked studies, under half of the deficit traces to unresolved V genes, and the cause of the others is not known. Here the sample has 100,000 to 150,000 clones; around 83% occur a single time. Approximately 3.5% of the sample is taken by the ten largest. Source material: peripheral blood. The receptors stem from an elderly woman with COVID-19, enrolled during active disease.

The chain recombines TRBV6-5 with TRBJ1-4; possible D gene TRBD1, 6 bases. The germline gives CDR1 MNHEY, CDR2 SVGAGI. V gave up 8 bases and J gave up 7 bases, with 20 bases separating them. The CDR3 loop spans 15 amino acids. The CDR3 DNA follows: TGTGCCAGCCTCGGTCAACGACAGGCGCGTGAAAAACTGTTTTTT. It is translated as CASLGQRQAREKLFF.

V gene TRBV6-5 combines with J gene TRBJ1-2; D remains ambiguous. Trimming removed 4 bases from V and 5 bases from J, with 14 bases in between. This CDR3 comprises 14 residues. Germline V CDR1 and CDR2: MNHEY, SVGAGI. CDR3 DNA sequence: TGTGCCAGCAGTTCCGGGGTGCAACTTTATGGCTACACCTTC. This gives the protein CASSSGVQLYGYTF.

The chain is built from TRBV20-1 and TRBJ2-5; TRBD2 agrees at 7 bases. The germline V gene encodes CDR1 DFQATT and CDR2 SNEGSKA (reference sequence). The V gene end was trimmed by 3 bases and the J gene end by 5 bases; junction bases not matched to a gene: 6. The CDR3 is 13 residues long. The CDR3 spells CSASGRALETQYF. DNA for the CDR3: TGCAGTGCTAGTGGGAGGGCCCTGGAGACCCAGTACTTC.

With regard to this clone: The same CDR3 also results from other DNA sequences found in this sample. The CDR3 protein is CASSLAPSGANVLTF. Written as DNA, the CDR3 is TGCGCCAGCAGCTTGGCTCCCTCTGGGGCCAACGTCCTGACTTTC. V and J are TRBV5-1 and TRBJ2-6; D call uncertain. From germline, CDR1 is SGHRS and CDR2 YFSETQ. Trimming removed 0 bases from V and 0 bases from J, with 4 bases in between. The CDR3 runs 15 residues.